Below, one T cell receptor beta chain is given with its context. Its antigen is unidentified. The sample comes from a study of vaccination and CD4 T cells after COVID-19. Study context: Six males and four females, two of them Hispanic, were enrolled as convalescents. The stimulus for the cells was overlapping spike peptides derived from SARS-CoV-2, HCoV-NL63, HCoV-OC43 and HCoV-229E.

The CDR3 length is 15 residues. Germline V gives CDR1 SGHTA, CDR2 FQGNSA. V dropped 2 bases and J dropped 3; count of bases not matched to a gene: 6. Sequencing of the DNA from cultured CD4+ T cells was carried out with the Oncomine TCR Beta short-read assay. Extraction of genomic DNA was performed on cultured CD4+ T cells. A single record per CDR3 protein comes from TCRdb applying MiXCR to the PCR reads. The sample carries several thousand distinct CDR3 sequences, roughly 30% recorded once. Treatment indicated: roughly ten-day PBMC culture with coronavirus spike peptide pools or control peptides (ViraFEST assay). Gathered ahead of the COVID-19 pandemic (2011-2018) were the CD4+ T cells of the unexposed donor. Study-wide results and limits: When vaccine-specific clones from convalescent patients were examined, 304 of 307 were spike mono-reactive.

Sample: CD4+ T cells from blood, cultured in vitro. The chain links TRBV7-2 to TRBJ1-2; 7 bases match TRBD1. The receptor was isolated from a human donor in good health. The CDR3 DNA reads TGTGCCAGCAGCTTAATTAGGGGGCGAGACTATGGCTACACCTTC. Translated: CASSLIRGRDYGYTF.